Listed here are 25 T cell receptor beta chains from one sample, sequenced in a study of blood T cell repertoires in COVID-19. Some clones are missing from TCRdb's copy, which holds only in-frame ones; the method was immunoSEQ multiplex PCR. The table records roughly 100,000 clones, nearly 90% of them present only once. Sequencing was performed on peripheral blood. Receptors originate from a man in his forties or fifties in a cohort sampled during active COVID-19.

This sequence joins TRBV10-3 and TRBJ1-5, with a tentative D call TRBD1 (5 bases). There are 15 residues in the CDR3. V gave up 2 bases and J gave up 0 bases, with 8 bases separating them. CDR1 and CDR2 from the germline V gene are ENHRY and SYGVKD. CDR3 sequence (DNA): TGTGCCATCAGTGAGGACAGAGATAGCAATCAGCCCCAGCATTTT. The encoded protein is CAISEDRDSNQPQHF.

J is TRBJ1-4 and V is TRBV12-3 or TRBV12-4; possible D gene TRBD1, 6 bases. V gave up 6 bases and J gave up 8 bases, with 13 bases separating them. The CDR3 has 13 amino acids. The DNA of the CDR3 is TGTGCCAGCAGCGAACTTCAGGGGGAAAAACTGTTTTTT. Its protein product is CASSELQGEKLFF.

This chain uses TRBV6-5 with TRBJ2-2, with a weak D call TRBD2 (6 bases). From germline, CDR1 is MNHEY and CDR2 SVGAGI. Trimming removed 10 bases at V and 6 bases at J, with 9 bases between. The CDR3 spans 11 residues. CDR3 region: CATRRAGELFF. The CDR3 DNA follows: TGTGCCACTAGGAGGGCCGGGGAGCTGTTTTTT.

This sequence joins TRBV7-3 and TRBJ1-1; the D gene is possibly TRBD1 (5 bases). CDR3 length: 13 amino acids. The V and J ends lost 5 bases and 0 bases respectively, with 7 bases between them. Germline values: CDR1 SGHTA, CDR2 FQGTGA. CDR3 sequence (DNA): TGTGCCAGCAGCCGACAGATGAACACTGAAGCTTTCTTT. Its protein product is CASSRQMNTEAFF.

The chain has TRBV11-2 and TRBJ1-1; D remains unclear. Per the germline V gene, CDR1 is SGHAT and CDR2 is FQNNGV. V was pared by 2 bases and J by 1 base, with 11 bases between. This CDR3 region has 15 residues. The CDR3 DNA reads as TGTGCCAGCAGCTTAATGGGGAGGAGGAACACTGAAGCTTTCTTT. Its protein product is CASSLMGRRNTEAFF.

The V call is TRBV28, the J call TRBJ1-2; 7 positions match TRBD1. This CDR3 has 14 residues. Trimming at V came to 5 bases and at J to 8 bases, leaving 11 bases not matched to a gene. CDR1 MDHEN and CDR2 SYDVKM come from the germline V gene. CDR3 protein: CASSVSTGLQGYTF. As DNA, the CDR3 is TGTGCCAGCAGTGTCTCGACAGGGCTTCAAGGCTACACCTTC.

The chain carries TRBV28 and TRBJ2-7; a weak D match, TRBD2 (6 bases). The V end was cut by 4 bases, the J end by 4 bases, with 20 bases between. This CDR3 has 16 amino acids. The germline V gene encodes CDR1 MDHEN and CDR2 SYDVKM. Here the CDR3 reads CASSSPIGGKLYEQYV. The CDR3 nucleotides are TGTGCCAGCAGTTCCCCTATCGGGGGAAAATTATACGAGCAGTACGTC.

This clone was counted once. CDR3 in DNA: TGTGCCAGCAGCCATTCGGTAGCGGGGGGGCGTGTTGAGCAGTTCTTC. The encoded protein is CASSHSVAGGRVEQFF. The chain links TRBV3-1 (or the pseudogene TRBV3-2) to TRBJ2-1; TRBD2 matches 11 bases. CDR1 is LGHDT, CDR2 YNNKEL, per germline (reference sequence). J lost 9 bases, V lost 3 bases, and 10 bases had no gene match. The CDR3 has 16 residues.

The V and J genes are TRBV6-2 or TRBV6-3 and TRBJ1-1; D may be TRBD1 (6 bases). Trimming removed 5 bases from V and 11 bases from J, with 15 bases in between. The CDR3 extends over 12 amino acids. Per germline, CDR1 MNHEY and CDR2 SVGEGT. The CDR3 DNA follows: TGTGCCAGCAGTCGGACAGACTCGAAGGCTTTCTTT. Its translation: CASSRTDSKAFF.

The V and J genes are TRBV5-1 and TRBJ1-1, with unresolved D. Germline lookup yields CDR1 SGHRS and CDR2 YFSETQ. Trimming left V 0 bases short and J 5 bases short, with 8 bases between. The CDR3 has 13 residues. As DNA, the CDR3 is TGCGCCAGCAGCTTGGCCGGTTGGACTGAAGCTTTCTTT. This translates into CASSLAGWTEAFF.

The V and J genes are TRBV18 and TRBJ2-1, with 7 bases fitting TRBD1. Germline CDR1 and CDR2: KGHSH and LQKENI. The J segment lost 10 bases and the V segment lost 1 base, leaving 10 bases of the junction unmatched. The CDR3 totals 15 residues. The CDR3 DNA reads TGTGCCAGCTCACCACTGCAGGGGGACATTTCAGAGCAGTTCTTC. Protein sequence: CASSPLQGDISEQFF.

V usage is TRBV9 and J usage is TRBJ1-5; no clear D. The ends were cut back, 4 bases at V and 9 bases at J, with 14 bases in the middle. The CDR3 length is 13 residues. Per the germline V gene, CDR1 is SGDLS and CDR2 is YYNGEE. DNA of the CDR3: TGTGCCAGCAGCCCCCAGGAGCGGGGGCCCCAGCATTTT. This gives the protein CASSPQERGPQHF.

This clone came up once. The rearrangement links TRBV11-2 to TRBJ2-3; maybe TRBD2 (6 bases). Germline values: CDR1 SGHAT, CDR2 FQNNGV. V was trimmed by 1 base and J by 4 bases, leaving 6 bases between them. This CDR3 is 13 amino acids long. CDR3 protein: CASSLAGADTQYF. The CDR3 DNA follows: TGTGCCAGCAGCTTAGCGGGGGCAGATACGCAGTATTTT.

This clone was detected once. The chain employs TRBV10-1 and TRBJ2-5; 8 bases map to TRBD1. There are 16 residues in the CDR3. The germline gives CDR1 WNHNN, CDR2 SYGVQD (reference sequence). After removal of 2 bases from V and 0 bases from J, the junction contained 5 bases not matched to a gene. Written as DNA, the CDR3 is TGCGCCAGCAGTGAGGGCCGGGACAGGTACCAAGAGACCCAGTACTTC. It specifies CASSEGRDRYQETQYF.

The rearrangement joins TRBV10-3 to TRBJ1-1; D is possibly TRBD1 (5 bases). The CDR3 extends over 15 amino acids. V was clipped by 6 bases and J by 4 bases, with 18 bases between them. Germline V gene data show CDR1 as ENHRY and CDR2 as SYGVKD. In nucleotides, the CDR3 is TGTGCCATCAGGGGCACGGGGGGATGGGGCACTGAAGCTTTCTTT. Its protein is CAIRGTGGWGTEAFF.

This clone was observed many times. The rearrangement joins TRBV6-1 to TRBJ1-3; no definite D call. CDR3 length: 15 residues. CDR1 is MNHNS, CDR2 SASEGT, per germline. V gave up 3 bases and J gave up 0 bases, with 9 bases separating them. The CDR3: CASSDYGYSGNTIYF. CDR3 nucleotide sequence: TGTGCCAGCAGTGATTACGGGTACTCTGGAAACACCATATATTTT.

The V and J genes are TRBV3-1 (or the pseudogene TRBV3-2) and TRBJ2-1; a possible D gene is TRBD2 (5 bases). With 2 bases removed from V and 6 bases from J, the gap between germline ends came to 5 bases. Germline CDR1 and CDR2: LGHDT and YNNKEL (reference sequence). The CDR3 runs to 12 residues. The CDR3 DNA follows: TGTGCCAGCAGCCAACTAGCCAATGAGCAGTTCTTC. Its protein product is CASSQLANEQFF.

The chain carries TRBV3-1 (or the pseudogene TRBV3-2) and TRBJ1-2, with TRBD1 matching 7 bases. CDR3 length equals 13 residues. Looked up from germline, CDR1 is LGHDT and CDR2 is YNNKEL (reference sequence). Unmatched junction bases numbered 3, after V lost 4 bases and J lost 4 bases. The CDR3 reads CASSRDSFYGYTF. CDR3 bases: TGTGCCAGCAGCCGGGACAGCTTCTATGGCTACACCTTC.

The CDR3 DNA reads as TGTGCCAGTAGTCAGGGGGCTGTTGCAGATACGCAGTATTTT. Translated: CASSQGAVADTQYF. The V and J genes are TRBV19 and TRBJ2-3, with 8 bases that match TRBD1. After removal of 5 bases from V and 4 bases from J, the junction contained 5 bases not matched to a gene. This CDR3 contains 14 residues. Germline V CDR1 and CDR2: LNHDA, SQIVND (reference sequence).

The chain's CDR3 is CASSSQGFYGYTF. The CDR3 DNA reads as TGTGCCAGCAGTTCACAGGGGTTCTATGGCTACACCTTC. V gene TRBV12-3 or TRBV12-4 combines with J gene TRBJ1-2, with TRBD1 matching over 7 bases. The CDR3 totals 13 residues. With 4 bases clipped from V and 4 bases from J, the junction kept 3 bases outside the gene matches.

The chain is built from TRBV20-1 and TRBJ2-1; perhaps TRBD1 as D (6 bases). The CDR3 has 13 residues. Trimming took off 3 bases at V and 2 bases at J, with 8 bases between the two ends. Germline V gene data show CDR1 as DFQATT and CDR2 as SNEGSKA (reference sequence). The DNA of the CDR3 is TGCAGTGCTAGTAGGGACACCTACAATGAGCAGTTCTTC. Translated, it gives CSASRDTYNEQFF.

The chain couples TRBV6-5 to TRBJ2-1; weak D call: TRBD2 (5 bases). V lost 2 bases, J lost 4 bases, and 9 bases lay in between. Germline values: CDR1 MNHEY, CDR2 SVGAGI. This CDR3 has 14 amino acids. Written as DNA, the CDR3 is TGTGCCAGCAGTTACCTTGGGAGATACAATGAGCAGTTCTTC. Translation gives CASSYLGRYNEQFF.

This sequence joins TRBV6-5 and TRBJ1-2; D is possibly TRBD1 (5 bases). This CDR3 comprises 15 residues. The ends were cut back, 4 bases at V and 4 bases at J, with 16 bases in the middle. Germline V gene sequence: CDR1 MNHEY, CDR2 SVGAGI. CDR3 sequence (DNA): TGTGCCAGCAGTTTGGGAGGCACAGGATTCTATGGCTACACCTTC. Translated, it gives CASSLGGTGFYGYTF.

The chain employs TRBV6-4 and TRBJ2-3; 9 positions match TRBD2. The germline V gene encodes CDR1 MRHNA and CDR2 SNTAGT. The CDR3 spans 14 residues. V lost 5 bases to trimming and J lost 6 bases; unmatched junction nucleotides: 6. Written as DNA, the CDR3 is TGTGCCAGCAGTCCCAGCGGGGGGAGGGATACGCAGTATTTT. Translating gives CASSPSGGRDTQYF.

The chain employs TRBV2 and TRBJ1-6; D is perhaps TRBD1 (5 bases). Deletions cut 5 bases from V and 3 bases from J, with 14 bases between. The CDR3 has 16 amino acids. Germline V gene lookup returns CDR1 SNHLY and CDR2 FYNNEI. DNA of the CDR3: TGTGCCAGCAGTTATACGACAGCGAGCTATAATTCACCCCTCCACTTT. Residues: CASSYTTASYNSPLHF.